A selection of T cell receptor beta chains follows, all from one sample in a study of blood T cell repertoires in COVID-19. Some clones are missing from TCRdb's copy, which holds only in-frame ones; the method was immunoSEQ multiplex PCR. This table has some 270,000 clones, roughly 88% appearing once. The sequenced sample was PBMCs or T cells enriched from blood (not recorded which). The receptor set was obtained from a woman aged 40 to 50 who had been exposed to COVID-19. Both conserved end residues are part of each CDR3. Each record gives: D gene, J gene, clone size, V gene, CDR3 protein, CDR3 DNA. The D gene is left open where the match is weak. Some rows have no size entry. The others give once, few or many, or a class for an expanded clone.

>NA|TRBJ1-5|once|TRBV28
CASSLWAGANQPQHF
TGTGCCAGCAGTTTATGGGCAGGCGCAAATCAGCCCCAGCATTTT
>TRBD1|TRBJ1-2|NA|TRBV6-2/TRBV6-3
CASSYSIRGRNYGYTF
TGTGCCAGCAGTTACTCGATCAGGGGGCGAAACTATGGCTACACCTTC
>NA|TRBJ2-3|NA|TRBV12-3/TRBV12-4
CASSSLIRDTQYF
TGTGCCAGCAGTTCGTTGATTCGGGATACGCAGTATTTT
>NA|TRBJ1-2|NA|TRBV7-9
CASSSYKQGVNYGYTF
TGTGCCAGCAGCTCATATAAACAGGGAGTGAACTATGGCTACACCTTC
>TRBD1|TRBJ1-2|NA|TRBV30
CACVDRVNYGYTF
TGTGCCTGTGTGGACAGGGTAAACTATGGCTACACCTTC
>NA|TRBJ2-1|NA|TRBV6-5
CASTRGGGSEQFF
TGTGCCAGCACAAGAGGGGGGGGCAGTGAGCAGTTCTTC
>NA|TRBJ2-2|NA|TRBV7-2
CASSLDAGPPGELFF
TGTGCCAGCAGCTTAGACGCAGGGCCGCCGGGGGAGCTGTTTTTT
>TRBD1|TRBJ1-1|NA|TRBV29-1
CSAWTGMETAFF
TGCAGCGCCTGGACAGGGATGGAGACAGCTTTCTTT
>NA|TRBJ1-1|once|TRBV28
CASSLLGAPNTEAFF
TGTGCCAGCAGTTTATTGGGGGCCCCGAACACTGAAGCTTTCTTT
>NA|TRBJ2-2|NA|TRBV9
CASSVVGGRGQGTGELFF
TGTGCCAGCAGCGTAGTCGGGGGGCGAGGGCAAGGCACCGGGGAGCTGTTTTTT
>NA|TRBJ2-2|once|TRBV2
CASTFRSSDRGTGELFF
TGTGCCAGCACCTTTAGATCGTCTGACCGAGGCACCGGGGAGCTGTTTTTT
>TRBD1|TRBJ1-1|NA|TRBV30
CAMDRGMSLKNTEAFF
TGTGCTATGGACAGGGGAATGAGCCTGAAGAACACTGAAGCTTTCTTT
>NA|TRBJ2-2|NA|TRBV4-3
CASSPARGRLFF
TGCGCCAGCAGCCCCGCAAGAGGGAGGTTGTTTTTT
>TRBD2|TRBJ2-3|few|TRBV5-1
CASSAEASGAKYF
TGCGCCAGCAGCGCCGAGGCTAGCGGGGCGAAGTATTTT
>NA|TRBJ2-2|few|TRBV7-3
CASSRPGVGATGELFF
TGTGCCAGCAGCCGCCCAGGTGTAGGGGCCACCGGGGAGCTGTTTTTT
>TRBD1|TRBJ1-2|NA|TRBV11-2
CASSLDRGHGYTF
TGTGCCAGCAGCTTAGACAGGGGGCATGGCTACACCTTC
>TRBD1|TRBJ2-1|NA|TRBV10-3
CAIPGTGLNNEQFF
TGTGCCATCCCCGGGACAGGGTTGAACAATGAGCAGTTCTTC
>NA|TRBJ2-3|NA|TRBV7-2
CASSATAGSIRGQYF
TGTGCCAGCAGCGCAACGGCGGGCTCAATACGTGGGCAGTATTTT
>NA|TRBJ2-3|NA|TRBV5-4
CASSPQAQRSDTQYF
TGTGCCAGCAGCCCCCAGGCCCAAAGATCAGATACGCAGTATTTT
>NA|TRBJ2-7|NA|TRBV25-1
CASPHLRVITYEQYF
TGTGCCAGCCCCCACCTTCGGGTTATCACCTACGAGCAGTACTTC
>TRBD1|TRBJ2-5|NA|TRBV4-3
CASSQASGGWETQYF
TGCGCCAGCAGCCAAGCATCAGGGGGCTGGGAGACCCAGTACTTC
>TRBD2|TRBJ2-5|NA|TRBV28
CASRGTSRLAQYF
TGTGCCAGCAGAGGGACTAGTAGGTTGGCCCAGTACTTC
>NA|TRBJ1-1|NA|TRBV19
CASSTETRNTEAFF
TGTGCCAGTAGTACTGAGACACGCAACACTGAAGCTTTCTTT